These 25 T cell receptor beta chains share one sample of origin, sequenced in a study of shared clonotypes between healthy human individuals. The method was immunoSEQ multiplex PCR; TCRdb's version includes in-frame clones alone and lacks a portion of them. The repertoire holds approximately 2.5 million clones, with over 85% as singletons. Material: naive CD4+ T cells from PBMCs. Subset defined: CD45RA+ positively selected. Receptors were obtained from a man between 18 and 29 years old in good health. Some clones in this sample may be carry-over from other donors' samples.

This chain links TRBV5-1 with TRBJ2-7; perhaps D is TRBD1 or TRBD2 (5 bases each). This CDR3 is 14 amino acids long. The V end was cut by 4 bases, the J end by 7 bases, with 18 bases between. Germline CDR1 reads SGHRS; CDR2 reads YFSETQ. In DNA form, the CDR3 reads TGCGCCAGCAGCCCCTCCGGGACCCCTAGGGAGCAGTACTTC. Residues: CASSPSGTPREQYF. The variable domain in full, completed from reference TRBV5-1 and TRBJ2-7, reads KAGVTQTPRYLIKTRGQQVTLSCSPISGHRSVSWYQQTPGQGLQFLFEYFSETQRNKGNFPGRFSGRQFSNSRSEMNVSTLELGDSALYLCASSPSGTPREQYFGPGTRLTVT.

The chain recombines TRBV7-2 with TRBJ2-6; D remains ambiguous. Germline V gene data show CDR1 as SGHTA and CDR2 as FQGNSA. V was cut by 5 bases and J by 0 bases, with 8 bases left in between. The CDR3 runs to 15 residues. CDR3 bases: TGTGCCAGCAGCCTACAGCCCTCTGGGGCCAACGTCCTGACTTTC. It is translated as CASSLQPSGANVLTF.

V gene TRBV7-2 combines with J gene TRBJ2-3; D is tentatively TRBD1 or TRBD2 (5 bases each). V was trimmed by 4 bases and J by 1 base, leaving 21 bases between them. The CDR3 runs to 18 residues. Germline V lookup: CDR1 SGHTA, CDR2 FQGNSA. In DNA form, the CDR3 reads TGTGCCAGCAGCTCGCACGGGGACCGCACCAGCCGCACAGATACGCAGTATTTT. It specifies CASSSHGDRTSRTDTQYF.

The chain uses TRBV2 and TRBJ2-7; 9 bases fit TRBD1. Looked up from germline, CDR1 is SNHLY and CDR2 is FYNNEI. Trimming at V came to 4 bases and at J to 4 bases, leaving 11 bases not matched to a gene. This CDR3 is built from 16 residues. This CDR3 reads CASSVGTGRPLYEQYF. The CDR3 DNA reads as TGTGCCAGCAGTGTCGGGACAGGGAGACCCTTATACGAGCAGTACTTC.

This clone was detected only a few times. Other nucleotide sequences from this sample produce the same CDR3. This sequence joins TRBV29-1 and TRBJ1-1; D is ambiguous. The CDR3 runs 13 residues. Trimming removed 4 bases from V and 0 bases from J, with 9 bases in between. CDR1 is SQVTM and CDR2 is ANQGSEA in the germline V gene. CDR3 loop: CSVARLMNTEAFF. CDR3 nucleotides: TGCAGCGTTGCCCGGCTTATGAACACTGAAGCTTTCTTT.

The CDR3 here is CASSLYTGYTEAFF. CDR3 nucleotide sequence: TGTGCCAGCAGTTTATATACAGGGTACACTGAAGCTTTCTTT. V gene TRBV27 combines with J gene TRBJ1-1; possibly TRBD1 for D (6 bases). V shed 1 base and J shed 3 bases, with 9 bases lying between them. Germline CDR1 MNHEY, CDR2 SMNVEV (reference sequence). The CDR3 length is 14 residues.

The V gene is TRBV7-7, the J gene TRBJ1-1; TRBD1 might be the D (6 bases). Germline CDR1 SSHAT, CDR2 FNYEAQ (reference sequence). Trimming cost V 3 bases and J 3 bases, with 8 bases left between them. The CDR3 length is 13 residues. DNA of the CDR3: TGTGCCAGCAGCTTGGACAGCCACACTGAAGCTTTCTTT. It codes for CASSLDSHTEAFF.

The chain recombines TRBV7-2 with TRBJ2-2; 10 positions agree with TRBD2. With V trimmed by 0 bases and J by 5 bases, 12 bases remained unmatched. The CDR3 is 19 amino acids. In germline, CDR1 is SGHTA, CDR2 FQGNSA. CDR3 in DNA: TGTGCCAGCAGCTTAGCGGTGGGCAAGTTAGCGGGAGGAACCGGGGAGCTGTTTTTT. It translates to CASSLAVGKLAGGTGELFF.

This chain connects TRBV28 to TRBJ2-7; the match to TRBD2 covers 14 bases. Germline V gene lookup returns CDR1 MDHEN and CDR2 SYDVKM. The CDR3 length is 16 residues. The trim removed 3 bases at V and 5 bases at J, leaving 6 bases unmatched. The CDR3 nucleotides read TGTGCCAGCAGTTTCCAGGGACTAGCGGGAGTCCACGAGCAGTACTTC. This encodes CASSFQGLAGVHEQYF.

The V call is TRBV28, the J call TRBJ2-1, with D possibly TRBD2 on 6 matching bases. Germline values: CDR1 MDHEN, CDR2 SYDVKM. Trimming left V 4 bases short and J 9 bases short, with 25 bases between. The CDR3 extends over 17 amino acids. In nucleotides, the CDR3 is TGTGCCAGCAGTTCCCAAACCTCCGGGACCCCCGGGGGTGAGCAGTTCTTC. It translates to CASSSQTSGTPGGEQFF.

Only a few counts were recorded for this clone. Within the sample, other DNA sequences also encode this same CDR3. This rearrangement joins TRBV7-2 to TRBJ2-1; D unclear. The CDR3 has 12 residues. V was pared by 1 base and J by 3 bases, with 1 base between. Germline V gene sequence: CDR1 SGHTA, CDR2 FQGNSA. CDR3 nucleotides: TGTGCCAGCAGCTTAGGCTACAATGAGCAGTTCTTC. It specifies CASSLGYNEQFF.

The table lists this clone with a count of one. This chain links TRBV21-1 with TRBJ2-1; the DNA was not compared with TRBD2, the D call given in the table. TRBV21-1 is listed as a pseudogene. The CDR3 contains 17 residues. The CDR3 spells CASSIPTSGRLYNEQFF. The CDR3 DNA sequence: TGTGCCAGCAGCATTCCGACTAGCGGGAGGCTATACAATGAGCAGTTCTTC.

This chain uses TRBV4-1 with TRBJ2-1, with 11 nucleotides matching TRBD2. The length of the CDR3 is 19 residues. Losses at the gene ends were 3 bases for V and 7 bases for J; bases not matched to a gene: 17. Germline-derived CDR1 and CDR2 are MGHRA and YSYEKL. The CDR3: CASSHGTSGSGHNGNEQFF. CDR3 DNA: TGCGCCAGCAGCCACGGGACTAGCGGAAGTGGGCACAATGGGAATGAGCAGTTCTTC.

In nucleotides, the CDR3 is TGCAGCGTTGACAGGGGGGTATCCGGGGAGCTGTTTTTT. Protein product: CSVDRGVSGELFF. V gene TRBV29-1 combines with J gene TRBJ2-2; D possibly corresponds to TRBD1 (7 bases). Germline loops: CDR1 SQVTM, CDR2 ANQGSEA. The V and J ends lost 3 bases and 6 bases respectively, with 11 bases between them. The CDR3 spans 13 residues.

The chain combines TRBV28 with TRBJ1-2; D perhaps matches TRBD1 (5 bases). Germline values: CDR1 MDHEN, CDR2 SYDVKM. Trimming left V 1 base short and J 7 bases short, with 7 bases between. The CDR3 extends over 12 amino acids. The DNA for the CDR3 is TGTGCCAGCAGTTTATTCGGGGCTGGCTACACCTTC. The encoded protein is CASSLFGAGYTF.

This clone has only one observation. V and J are TRBV5-1 and TRBJ2-7, with 10 bases matching TRBD1. The CDR3 contains 16 residues. Per the germline V gene, CDR1 is SGHRS and CDR2 is YFSETQ. Trimming removed 0 bases from V and 7 bases from J; junction bases left unmatched: 10. CDR3 residues: CASSLGTGTGAGEQYF. CDR3 DNA: TGCGCCAGCAGCTTGGGGACCGGGACAGGGGCGGGGGAGCAGTACTTC. The whole variable domain, filled in from reference TRBV5-1 and TRBJ2-7, reads KAGVTQTPRYLIKTRGQQVTLSCSPISGHRSVSWYQQTPGQGLQFLFEYFSETQRNKGNFPGRFSGRQFSNSRSEMNVSTLELGDSALYLCASSLGTGTGAGEQYFGPGTRLTVT.

Notes on this clone: At the DNA level, this CDR3 is encoded by other sequences in the same sample as well. V gene TRBV9 combines with J gene TRBJ2-2; D unclear. The CDR3 extends over 13 amino acids. CDR1 and CDR2 from the germline V gene are SGDLS and YYNGEE. Deletions cut 3 bases from V and 0 bases from J, with 3 bases between. The CDR3 spells CASSGPNTGELFF. For the CDR3, the DNA is TGTGCCAGCAGCGGACCGAACACCGGGGAGCTGTTTTTT.

The chain combines TRBV11-2 with TRBJ2-1; TRBD2 matches at 11 bases. The junction had 10 bases not matched to a gene; V was cut back by 6 bases and J by 9 bases. The CDR3 extends over 15 amino acids. CDR1 is SGHAT and CDR2 is FQNNGV in the germline V gene. The CDR3 DNA reads TGTGCCAGCAGATCGATAGCGGGAGGGCCGGTTGAGCAGTTCTTC. Protein sequence: CASRSIAGGPVEQFF.

The chain joins TRBV7-3 to TRBJ1-1; no clear D gene. Germline values: CDR1 SGHTA, CDR2 FQGTGA. Trimming shortened V by 0 bases and J by 2 bases, and 10 bases separated the two germline ends. There are 15 residues in the CDR3. As DNA, the CDR3 is TGTGCCAGCAGCTTAACGGCAGTACCTAACACTGAAGCTTTCTTT. This translates into CASSLTAVPNTEAFF.

Comment on this clone: This sample also contains other DNA sequences that code for the same CDR3. This rearrangement joins TRBV7-2 to TRBJ2-3, with 14 nucleotides matching TRBD2. The V gene end was trimmed by 4 bases and the J gene end by 1 base; junction bases not matched to a gene: 1. The CDR3 spans 16 residues. Germline V gives CDR1 SGHTA, CDR2 FQGNSA. In nucleotides, the CDR3 is TGTGCCAGCAGCTCGGGACTAGCGGGGGGCACAGATACGCAGTATTTT. Protein sequence: CASSSGLAGGTDTQYF.

V is TRBV28 and J is TRBJ1-1; D gene uncertain. The V and J ends lost 3 bases and 3 bases respectively, with 11 bases between them. The CDR3 loop spans 14 amino acids. The germline gives CDR1 MDHEN, CDR2 SYDVKM. The CDR3 DNA reads TGTGCCAGCAGTTTGGGCGGCCTGGACACTGAAGCTTTCTTT. Its protein product is CASSLGGLDTEAFF. Drawing the rest from reference TRBV28 and TRBJ1-1, the complete variable domain is DVKVTQSSRYLVKRTGEKVFLECVQDMDHENMFWYRQDPGLGLRLIYFSYDVKMKEKGDIPEGYSVSREKKERFSLILESASTNQTSMYLCASSLGGLDTEAFFGQGTRLTVV.

The rearrangement uses TRBV7-2 and TRBJ2-7, with D uncertain. In germline, CDR1 is SGHTA, CDR2 FQGNSA. Trimming removed 3 bases at V and 3 bases at J, with 0 bases between. This CDR3 is 10 amino acids long. Here the CDR3 DNA reads TGTGCCAGCAGCTTCTACGAGCAGTACTTC. The encoded protein is CASSFYEQYF.

The gene calls are TRBV7-6 and TRBJ2-3, with TRBD2 matching over 8 bases. The CDR3 consists of 13 residues. In germline, CDR1 is SGHVS, CDR2 FNYEAQ. V gave up 0 bases and J gave up 8 bases; unmatched junction bases: 1. The CDR3 nucleotides read TGTGCCAGCAGCTTAGCGGCGGGGGGTACGCAGTATTTT. It encodes CASSLAAGGTQYF.

The chain couples TRBV27 to TRBJ2-5, with TRBD1 as a possible D gene (6 bases). The end of the DNA aligns better with TRBJ2-7, so the J call may be wrong. The germline gives CDR1 MNHEY, CDR2 SMNVEV (reference sequence). The CDR3 spans 16 residues. The CDR3 protein is CASSLSGTLLSYEQYF. In DNA form, the CDR3 reads TGTGCCAGCAGTTTATCGGGGACACTGCTCTCCTACGAGCAGTACTTC.

J is TRBJ1-1 and V is TRBV25-1; D gene unclear. Trimming removed 2 bases at V and 2 bases at J, with 15 bases between. CDR1 MGHDK and CDR2 SYGVNS come from the germline V gene. This CDR3 comprises 16 residues. In DNA, the CDR3 is TGTGCCAGCAGTGAACCCGGTTCTGAAATCAACACTGAAGCTTTCTTT. As protein: CASSEPGSEINTEAFF.